This T cell receptor (beta chain) is from a study of Ad26.COV2.S vaccination and SARS-CoV-2 variants. For the study at large: The vaccine Ad26.COV2.S was put into the muscle once, or twice with 56 days between. Study outcomes and limitations: Recipients of vaccine and of placebo showed similar breadth of their non-spike TCR repertoires. Vaccine recipients had higher spike-specific TCR breadth than placebo recipients.

The germline CDR1 and CDR2 sequences are DFQATT and SNEGSKA (reference sequence). The CDR3 is 10 amino acids. Trimming took off 4 bases at V and 8 bases at J, with 6 bases between the two ends. This sample's treatment: over 15 received Ad26.COV2.S at low or high dose, single or two shots; about 5 received placebo; per-sample allocation not given. Material that was analyzed had been drawn on day 63 after the first vaccine or placebo injection. Sequencing used immunoSEQ multiplex PCR; TCRdb keeps in-frame clones, though not all of them. The profile shows about 350,000 clones, approximately 86% of them singletons. Notes on this clone: As yet, its antigen is unknown.

Sequencing was performed on peripheral blood, taken in a trial of Ad26.COV2.S vaccine versus placebo. The chain recombines TRBV20-1 with TRBJ2-1; D is unclear. The sequence derives from a person aged 18-60 years who received the Ad26.COV2.S COVID-19 vaccine or a placebo. As DNA, the CDR3 is TGCAGTGCTAATGAGTATGAGCAGTTCTTC. Protein product: CSANEYEQFF.